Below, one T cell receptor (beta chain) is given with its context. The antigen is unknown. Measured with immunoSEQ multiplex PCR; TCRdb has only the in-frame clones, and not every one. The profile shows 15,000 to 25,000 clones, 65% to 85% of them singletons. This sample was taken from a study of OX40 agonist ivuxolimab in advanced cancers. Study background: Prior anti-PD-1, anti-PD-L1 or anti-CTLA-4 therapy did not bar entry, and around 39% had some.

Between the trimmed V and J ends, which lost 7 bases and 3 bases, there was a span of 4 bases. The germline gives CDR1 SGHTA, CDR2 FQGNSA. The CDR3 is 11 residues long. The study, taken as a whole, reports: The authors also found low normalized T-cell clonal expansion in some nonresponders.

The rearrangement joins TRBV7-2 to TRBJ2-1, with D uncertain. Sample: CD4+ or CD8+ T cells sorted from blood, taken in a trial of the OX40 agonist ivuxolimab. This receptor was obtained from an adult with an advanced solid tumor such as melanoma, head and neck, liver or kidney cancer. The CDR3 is CASNVYNEQFF. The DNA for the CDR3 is TGTGCCAGCAACGTCTACAATGAGCAGTTCTTC.